The sequence of this T cell receptor beta chain was determined in a study of radiotherapy plus CTLA-4 blockade in lung cancer (dated by TCRdb to the late 2010s). Context from the whole study: Among enrolled patients, 15% to 20% had an objective response and roughly 31% reached disease control.

Focal radiation therapy combined with CTLA-4 blockade (ipilimumab) was tested in patients with chemo-refractory metastatic non-small-cell lung cancer. Overall results and qualifications from the work: The strongest predictors of response were reported to be early dynamic shifts in blood T cell clones along with a rise in serum interferon-beta following radiation. TCR clones derived from tumors expanded in peripheral blood after treatment with radiotherapy and ipilimumab.

As for this clone: Its antigen remains undetermined. Base qualities are not at hand, and no much larger clone is one base apart.

The library was produced with the immunoSEQ multiplex PCR assay. TCRdb mirrors the immuneACCESS table, restricted to in-frame sequences. Some clones are absent from its copies; in checked studies, under half trace to an unresolved V gene, and the reason for the others is unknown. Present in this sample are tens of thousands of clones, 70% to 90% of which were seen just once. The top ten constitute around 15% of the sample. The junction carries 13 bases between V and J, which are trimmed by 4 bases and 4 bases respectively. Counted from cysteine to phenylalanine, this CDR3 has 14 amino acids. Only the CDR3 region is kept as DNA, spanning 42 bases read in frame from base 1. According to the germline V gene, CDR1 reads MDHEN and CDR2 reads SYDVKM.

Sequences were derived from peripheral blood, sampled from a patient treated with radiotherapy plus ipilimumab. The receptor was isolated from a human donor with non-small cell lung cancer that progressed on radiotherapy plus ipilimumab. The V and J genes are TRBV28 and TRBJ1-2; confidence is insufficient to name the D gene. The base sequence is TGTGCCAGCAGTTCCCCCGGGCTTAGCTATGGCTACACCTTC. It is translated as CASSSPGLSYGYTF.